This T cell receptor beta chain stems from a study of shared clonotypes between healthy human individuals. This clone was seen only once. Its antigen is still unknown. The same CDR3 can be traced to other DNA sequences in this sample. Study-wide results and caveats: Sampling involved blood alone; tissue repertoires likely differ. Naive subsets usually exceeded memory subsets in estimated richness.

All donors were Caucasian adults living in Nashville, Tennessee. Method: immunoSEQ multiplex PCR; TCRdb's copy keeps in-frame clones and lacks some. The table includes 2,500,000 or so clones, roughly 93% detected once. V lost 4 bases and J lost 6, with 8 bases in between. There are 12 residues in the CDR3. Germline V gene lookup returns CDR1 SGHAT and CDR2 FQNNGV. The sequencing input was naive CD4+ T cells from PBMCs. Indicated subset: CD45RA+ positively selected. The chain combines TRBV11-2 with TRBJ2-3, with D unresolved. The clonotype comes from a man aged 18 to 29 in good health. Some clones in this sample may be carry-over from other donors' samples. The CDR3 nucleotides read TGTGCCAGCAGCTACCGCCGGGATACGCAGTATTTT. Translating gives CASSYRRDTQYF.